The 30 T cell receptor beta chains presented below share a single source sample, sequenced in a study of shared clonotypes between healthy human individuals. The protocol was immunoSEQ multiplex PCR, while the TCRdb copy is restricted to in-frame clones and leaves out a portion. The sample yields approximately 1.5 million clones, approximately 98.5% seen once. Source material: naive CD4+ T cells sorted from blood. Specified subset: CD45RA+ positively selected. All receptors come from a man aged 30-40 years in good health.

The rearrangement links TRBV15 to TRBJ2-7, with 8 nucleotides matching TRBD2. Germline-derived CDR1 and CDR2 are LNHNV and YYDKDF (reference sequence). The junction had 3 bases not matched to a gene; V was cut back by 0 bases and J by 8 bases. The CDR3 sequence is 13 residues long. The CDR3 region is CATSRDRTSQQYF. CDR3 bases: TGTGCCACCAGCAGAGATAGGACTAGCCAGCAGTACTTC.

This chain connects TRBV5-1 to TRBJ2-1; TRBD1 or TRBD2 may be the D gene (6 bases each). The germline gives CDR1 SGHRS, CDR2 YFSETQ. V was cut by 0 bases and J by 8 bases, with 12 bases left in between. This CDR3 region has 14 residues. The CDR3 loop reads CASSLGQEGDEQFF. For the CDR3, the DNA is TGCGCCAGCAGCTTGGGACAGGAGGGCGATGAGCAGTTCTTC.

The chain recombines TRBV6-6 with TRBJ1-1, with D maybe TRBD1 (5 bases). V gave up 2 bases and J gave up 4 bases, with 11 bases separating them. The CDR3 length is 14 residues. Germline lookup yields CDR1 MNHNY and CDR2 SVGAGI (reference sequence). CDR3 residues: CASSYTGLSTEAFF. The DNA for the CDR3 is TGTGCCAGCAGTTACACGGGGCTTAGCACTGAAGCTTTCTTT.

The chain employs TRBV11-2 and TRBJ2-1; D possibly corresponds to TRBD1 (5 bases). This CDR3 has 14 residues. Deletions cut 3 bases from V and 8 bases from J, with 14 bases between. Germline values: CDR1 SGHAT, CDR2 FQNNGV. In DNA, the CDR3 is TGTGCCAGCAGCTTTCGACAGTCTGCCGATGAGCAGTTCTTC. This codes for CASSFRQSADEQFF.

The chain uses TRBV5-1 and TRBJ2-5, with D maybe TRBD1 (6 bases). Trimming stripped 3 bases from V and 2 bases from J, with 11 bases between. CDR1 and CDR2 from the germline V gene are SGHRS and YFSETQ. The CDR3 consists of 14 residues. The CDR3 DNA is TGCGCCAGCAGCTCCCTCACAGGGCAAGAGACCCAGTACTTC. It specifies CASSSLTGQETQYF.

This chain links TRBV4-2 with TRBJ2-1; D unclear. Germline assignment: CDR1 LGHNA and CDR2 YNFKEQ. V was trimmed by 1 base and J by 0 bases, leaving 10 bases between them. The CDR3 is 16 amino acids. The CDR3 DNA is TGTGCCAGCAGCCAAGCTACCCTGAGCTCCTACAATGAGCAGTTCTTC. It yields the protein CASSQATLSSYNEQFF.

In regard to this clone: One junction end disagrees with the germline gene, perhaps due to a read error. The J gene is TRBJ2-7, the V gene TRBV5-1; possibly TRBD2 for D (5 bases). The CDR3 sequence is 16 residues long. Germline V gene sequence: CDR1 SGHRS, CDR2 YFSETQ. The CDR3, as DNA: TGCGCCAGCAGATTGGGTGGGAGAGGGAGTCGAGCCGAGCAGTACTTC. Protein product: CASRLGGRGSRAEQYF.

CDR3 coding DNA: TGTGCCACCAGCAACCTCAACAATCAGCCCCAGCATTTT. This sequence encodes CATSNLNNQPQHF. V usage is TRBV15 and J usage is TRBJ1-5; D is unclear. Between the trimmed V and J ends, which lost 4 bases and 3 bases, there was a span of 7 bases. The CDR3 covers 13 residues. CDR1 and CDR2 from the germline V gene are LNHNV and YYDKDF (reference sequence).

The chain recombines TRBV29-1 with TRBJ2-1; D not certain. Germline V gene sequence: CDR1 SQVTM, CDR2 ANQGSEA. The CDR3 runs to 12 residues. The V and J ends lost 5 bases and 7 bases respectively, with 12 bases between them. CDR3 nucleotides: TGCAGCGTTCGTCCCCCCCGGAATGAGCAGTTCTTC. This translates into CSVRPPRNEQFF.

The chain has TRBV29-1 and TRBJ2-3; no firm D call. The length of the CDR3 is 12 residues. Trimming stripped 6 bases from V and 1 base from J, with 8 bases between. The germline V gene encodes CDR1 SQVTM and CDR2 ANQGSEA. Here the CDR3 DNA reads TGCAGCGTCCGCAGCGGCACAGATACGCAGTATTTT. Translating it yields CSVRSGTDTQYF.

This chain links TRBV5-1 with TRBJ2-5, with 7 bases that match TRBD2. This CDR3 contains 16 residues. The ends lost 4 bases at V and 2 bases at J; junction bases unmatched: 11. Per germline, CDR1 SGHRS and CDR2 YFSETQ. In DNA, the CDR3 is TGCGCCAGCAGCCGCCAGCCCGGGGGGAATCAAGAGACCCAGTACTTC. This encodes CASSRQPGGNQETQYF.

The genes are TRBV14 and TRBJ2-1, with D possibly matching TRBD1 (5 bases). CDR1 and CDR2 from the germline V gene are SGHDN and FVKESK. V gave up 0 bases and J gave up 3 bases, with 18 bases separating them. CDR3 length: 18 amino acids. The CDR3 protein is CASSQDYGRVGDYNEQFF. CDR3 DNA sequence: TGTGCCAGCAGCCAAGATTATGGCAGGGTGGGTGACTACAATGAGCAGTTCTTC.

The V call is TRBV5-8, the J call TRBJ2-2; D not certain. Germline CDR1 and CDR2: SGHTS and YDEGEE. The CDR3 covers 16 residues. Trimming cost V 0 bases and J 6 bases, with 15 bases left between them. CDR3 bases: TGTGCCAGCAGCTTGGGCTATCATAATTGGTCCGGGGAGCTGTTTTTT. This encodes CASSLGYHNWSGELFF.

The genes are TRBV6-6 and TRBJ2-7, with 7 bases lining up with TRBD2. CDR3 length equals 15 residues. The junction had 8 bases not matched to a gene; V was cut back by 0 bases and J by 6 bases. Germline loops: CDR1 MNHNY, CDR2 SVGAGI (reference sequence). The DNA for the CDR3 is TGTGCCAGCAGTTACTCGAGTCGTGGGGGGGTCGAGCAGTACTTC. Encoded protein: CASSYSSRGGVEQYF.

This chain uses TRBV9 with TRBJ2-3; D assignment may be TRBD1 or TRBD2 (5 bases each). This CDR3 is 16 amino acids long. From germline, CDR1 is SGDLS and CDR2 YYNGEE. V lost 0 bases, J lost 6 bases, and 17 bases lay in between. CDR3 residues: CASSVVPFRDRDTQYF. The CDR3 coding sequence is TGTGCCAGCAGCGTAGTCCCATTCCGGGACCGGGATACGCAGTATTTT.

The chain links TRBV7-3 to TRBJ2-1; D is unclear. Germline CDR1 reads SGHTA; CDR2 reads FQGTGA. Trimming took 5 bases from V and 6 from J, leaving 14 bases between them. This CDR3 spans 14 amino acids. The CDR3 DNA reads TGTGCCAGCAGCCCAAAAAGGAGTGGCAATGAGCAGTTCTTC. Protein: CASSPKRSGNEQFF.

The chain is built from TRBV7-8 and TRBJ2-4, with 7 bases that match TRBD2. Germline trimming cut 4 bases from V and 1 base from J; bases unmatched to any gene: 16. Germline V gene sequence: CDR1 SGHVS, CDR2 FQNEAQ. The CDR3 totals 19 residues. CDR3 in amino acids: CASSSGTLAGAAAKNIQYF. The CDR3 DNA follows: TGTGCCAGCAGCTCGGGCACCCTCGCGGGAGCGGCGGCCAAAAACATTCAGTACTTC.

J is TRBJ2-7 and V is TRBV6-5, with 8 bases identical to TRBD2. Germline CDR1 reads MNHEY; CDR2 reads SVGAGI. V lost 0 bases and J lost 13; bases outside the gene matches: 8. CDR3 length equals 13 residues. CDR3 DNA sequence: TGTGCCAGCAGTTACTCAGAAGGGACTAGAAAATACTTC. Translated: CASSYSEGTRKYF.

CDR3 sequence: CASSNRDRGRTGELFF. CDR3 DNA sequence: TGCGCCAGCAGCAACCGGGACAGGGGACGAACCGGGGAGCTGTTTTTT. V usage is TRBV10-1 and J usage is TRBJ2-2; 10 bases are shared with TRBD1. The germline V gene encodes CDR1 WNHNN and CDR2 SYGVQD (reference sequence). V was pared by 6 bases and J by 5 bases, with 9 bases of the junction left unmatched. The CDR3 length is 16 residues.

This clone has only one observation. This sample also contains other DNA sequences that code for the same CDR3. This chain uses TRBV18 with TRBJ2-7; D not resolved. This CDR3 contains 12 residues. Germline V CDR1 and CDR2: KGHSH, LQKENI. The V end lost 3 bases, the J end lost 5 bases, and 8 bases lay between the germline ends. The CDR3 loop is CASSPLGDEQYF. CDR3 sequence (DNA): TGTGCCAGCTCACCCCTTGGAGACGAGCAGTACTTC.

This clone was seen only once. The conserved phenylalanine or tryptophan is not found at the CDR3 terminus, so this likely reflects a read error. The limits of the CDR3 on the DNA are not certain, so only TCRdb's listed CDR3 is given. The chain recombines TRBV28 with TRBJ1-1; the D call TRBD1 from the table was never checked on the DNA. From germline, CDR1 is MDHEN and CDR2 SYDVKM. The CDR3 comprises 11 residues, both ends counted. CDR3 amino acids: CASSGSTRDIS.

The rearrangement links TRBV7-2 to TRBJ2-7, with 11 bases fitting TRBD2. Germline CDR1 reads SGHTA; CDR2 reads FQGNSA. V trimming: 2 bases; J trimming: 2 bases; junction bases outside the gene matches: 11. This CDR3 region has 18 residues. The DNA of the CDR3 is TGTGCCAGCAGCTTACCGCGGCTAGCGGGAGGTAAAGCCTACGAGCAGTACTTC. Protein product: CASSLPRLAGGKAYEQYF.

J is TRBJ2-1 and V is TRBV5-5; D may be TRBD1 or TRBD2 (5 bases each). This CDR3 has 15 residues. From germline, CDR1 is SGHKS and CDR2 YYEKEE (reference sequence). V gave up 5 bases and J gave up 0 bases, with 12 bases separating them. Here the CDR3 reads CASRLEGNSYNEQFF. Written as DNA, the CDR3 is TGTGCCAGCAGATTAGAGGGGAACTCCTACAATGAGCAGTTCTTC.

CDR3 in DNA: TGTGCCAGCACCCCCCAGAGAGAGGAGACCCAGTACTTC. Translating gives CASTPQREETQYF. This chain connects TRBV18 to TRBJ2-5; D ambiguous. CDR1 KGHSH and CDR2 LQKENI come from the germline V gene. CDR3 size: 13 residues. V was pared by 8 bases and J by 5 bases, with 15 bases between.

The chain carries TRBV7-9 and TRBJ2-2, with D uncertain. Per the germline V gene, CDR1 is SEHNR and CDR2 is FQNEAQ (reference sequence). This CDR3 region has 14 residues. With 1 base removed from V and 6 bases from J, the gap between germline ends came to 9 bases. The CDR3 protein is CASSLESVAGELFF. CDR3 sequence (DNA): TGTGCCAGCAGCTTAGAGAGTGTTGCCGGGGAGCTGTTTTTT.

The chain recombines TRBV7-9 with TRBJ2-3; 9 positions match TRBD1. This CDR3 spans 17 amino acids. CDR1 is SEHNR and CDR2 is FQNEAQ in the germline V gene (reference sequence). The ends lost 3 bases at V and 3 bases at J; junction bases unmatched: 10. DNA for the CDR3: TGTGCCAGCAGCTTTGGGACAGGGCGGTTTGGGACAGATACGCAGTATTTT. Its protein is CASSFGTGRFGTDTQYF.

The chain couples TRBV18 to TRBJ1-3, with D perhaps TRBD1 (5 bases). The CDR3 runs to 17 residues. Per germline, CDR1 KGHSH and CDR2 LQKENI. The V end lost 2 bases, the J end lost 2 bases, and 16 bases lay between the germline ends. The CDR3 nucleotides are TGTGCCAGCTCACCATTAAACGGAGGAGGGGCTGGAAACACCATATATTTT. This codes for CASSPLNGGGAGNTIYF.

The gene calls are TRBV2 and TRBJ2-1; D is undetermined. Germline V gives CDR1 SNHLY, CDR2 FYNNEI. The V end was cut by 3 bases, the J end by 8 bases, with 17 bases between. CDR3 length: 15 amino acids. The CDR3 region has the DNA TGTGCCAGCAGTGAGCATACTTCCAATAGGGATGAGCAGTTCTTC. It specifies CASSEHTSNRDEQFF.

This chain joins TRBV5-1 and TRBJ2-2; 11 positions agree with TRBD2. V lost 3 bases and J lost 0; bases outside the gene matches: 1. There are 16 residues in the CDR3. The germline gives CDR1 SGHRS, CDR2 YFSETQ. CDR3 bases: TGCGCCAGCAGCTGGGGACTAGCGGCGAACACCGGGGAGCTGTTTTTT. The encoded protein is CASSWGLAANTGELFF.

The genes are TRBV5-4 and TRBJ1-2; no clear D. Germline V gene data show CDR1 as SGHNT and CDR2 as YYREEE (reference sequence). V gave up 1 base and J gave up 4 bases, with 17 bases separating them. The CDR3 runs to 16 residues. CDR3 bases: TGTGCCAGCAGCTTGACCGGCGGGCAGCAAGTCTATGGCTACACCTTC. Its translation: CASSLTGGQQVYGYTF.